This T cell receptor beta chain was obtained from a study of blood T cell repertoires in COVID-19. Looking at the study overall: From the United States, Italy and Spain came samples of acute and convalescent COVID-19. The cDNA or gDNA used as material had been derived from T cells, B-cell-depleted T cells, or PBMCs.

In the authors' methods: Reference gene primer amplification in the assay estimated nucleated cell counts. Produced via immunoSEQ multiplex PCR; TCRdb's table is partial and in-frame only. V and J calls and clone size follow that table, whereas D and trimming were derived from the DNA. The sample contains about 320,000 clones, around 90% of which appear only once. With V trimmed by 6 bases and J by 5 bases, 3 bases remained unmatched. The germline V gene has CDR1 GTSNPN and CDR2 SVGIG (reference sequence). The CDR3 totals 13 residues. The source of this sequence is a man aged 18-30 years who had recovered from COVID-19. This chain connects TRBV30 to TRBJ2-2, with 10 bases that match TRBD1. The sequencing input was peripheral blood. CDR3 in DNA: TGTGCCTGTGACAGGGGGCAGACCGGGGAGCTGTTTTTT. Translation: CACDRGQTGELFF.